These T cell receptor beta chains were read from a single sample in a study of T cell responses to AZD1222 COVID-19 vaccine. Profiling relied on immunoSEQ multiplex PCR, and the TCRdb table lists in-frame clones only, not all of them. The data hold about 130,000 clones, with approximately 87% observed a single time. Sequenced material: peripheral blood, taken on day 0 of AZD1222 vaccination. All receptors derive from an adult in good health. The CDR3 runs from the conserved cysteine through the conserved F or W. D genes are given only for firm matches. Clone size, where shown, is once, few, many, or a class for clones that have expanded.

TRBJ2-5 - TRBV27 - TGTGCCAGCAGTCCCGGACAATCGTACCAAGAGACCCAGTACTTC CASSPGQSYQETQYF
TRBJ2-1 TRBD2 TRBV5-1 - TGCGCCAGCAGCTTGGCGGGGGGGCCGGATGAGCAGTTCTTC CASSLAGGPDEQFF
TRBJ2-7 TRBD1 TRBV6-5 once TGTGCCAGCGGGACAGGACTTAGCTCCTACGAGCAGTACTTC CASGTGLSSYEQYF
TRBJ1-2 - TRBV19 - TGTGCCAGTAGTAGACGGAGTTATGGCTACACCTTC CASSRRSYGYTF
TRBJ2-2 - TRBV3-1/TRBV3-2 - TGTGCCAGCAGCCAACTCGCGGCCGGGGAGCTGTTTTTT CASSQLAAGELFF
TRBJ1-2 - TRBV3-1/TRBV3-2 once TGTGCCAGCAGCCAGGGTCTCGACTATGGCTACACCTTC CASSQGLDYGYTF
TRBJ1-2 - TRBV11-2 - TGTGCCAGCAGGACGAGGAGACAGTCGGGACTTTATGGCTACACCTTC CASRTRRQSGLYGYTF
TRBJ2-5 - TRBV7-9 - TGTGCCAGCAGCCTCCCCGAAGGGAGTAGGCAGGAGACCCAGTACTTC CASSLPEGSRQETQYF
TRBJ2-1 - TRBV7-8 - TGTGCCAGCAGCTTAGGCCCAGCGGCCTACAATGAGCAGTTCTTC CASSLGPAAYNEQFF
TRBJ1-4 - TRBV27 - TGTGCCAGCAGTTCGCCGAGCAAGGATAATGAAAAACTGTTTTTT CASSSPSKDNEKLFF
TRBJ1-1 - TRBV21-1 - TGTGCCAGCAGCGCCCTCTTTCCGGGACAACCGAACACTGAAGCTTTCTTT CASSALFPGQPNTEAFF
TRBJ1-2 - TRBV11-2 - TGTGCCAGCAGCCCCCCTCAAGGTTGGGACGGGGGCTACACCTTC CASSPPQGWDGGYTF
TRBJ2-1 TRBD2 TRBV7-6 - TGTGCCAGCAGCCCACAGACTAGCGGGAGGGTATCCTACAATGAGCAGTTCTTC CASSPQTSGRVSYNEQFF
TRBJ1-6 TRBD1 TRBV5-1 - TGCGCCAGCAGCAAAGACAGGGCCTCCTATAATTCACCCCTCCACTTT CASSKDRASYNSPLHF
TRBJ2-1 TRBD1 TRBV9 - TGTGCCAGCAGCGTAGGGACAGGGGGTCTTTATGAGCAGTTCTTC CASSVGTGGLYEQFF
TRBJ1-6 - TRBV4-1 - TGCGCCAGCAGCCAACGGTCGGACGGAAATAATTCACCCCTCCACTTT CASSQRSDGNNSPLHF
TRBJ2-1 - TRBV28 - TGTGCCAGCAGTTTCATGCATGAGCAGTTCTTC CASSFMHEQFF
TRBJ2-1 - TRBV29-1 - TGCAGCGTTGGCGCGGAATATGAGCAGTTCTTC CSVGAEYEQFF
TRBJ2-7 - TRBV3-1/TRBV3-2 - TGTGCCAGCAGCCAAGATTGGAGGGGTGAGCAGTACTTC CASSQDWRGEQYF
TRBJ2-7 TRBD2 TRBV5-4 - TGTGCCAGCAGCCCCGGGACTAGCGGGCTCAACGAGCAGTACTTC CASSPGTSGLNEQYF
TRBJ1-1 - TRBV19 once TGTGCCAGTAGTCAGAGGGGTGAGGGCACTGAAGCTTTCTTT CASSQRGEGTEAFF
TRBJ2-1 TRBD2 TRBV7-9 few TGTGCCAGCAGCTCTAGCGGGGGGGCTAATGAGCAGTTCTTC CASSSSGGANEQFF
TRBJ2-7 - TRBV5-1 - TGCGCCAGCAGCTTTCAAAGGGTGGCGTACCCCTACGAGCAGTACTTC CASSFQRVAYPYEQYF
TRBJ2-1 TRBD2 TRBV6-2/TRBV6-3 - TGTGCCAGCAGTGGCGGAAGGTTAGCGGGATCCTACAATGAGCAGTTCTTC CASSGGRLAGSYNEQFF
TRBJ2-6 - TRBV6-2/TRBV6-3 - TGTGCCAGCAGTGCCGGGGCAGGGGCCGGGGCCAACGTCCTGACTTTC CASSAGAGAGANVLTF
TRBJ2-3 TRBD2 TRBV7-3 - TGTGCCAGCAGCCCACTAGCGGGAGGGGTCACAGATACGCAGTATTTT CASSPLAGGVTDTQYF
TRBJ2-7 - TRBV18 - TGTGCCAGCTCACCATTTGACAACCTCGGAGAGCAGTACTTC CASSPFDNLGEQYF
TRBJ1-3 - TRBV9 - TGTGCCAGCAGCGTAGCTGATGGCAGGGCTACCTCTGGAAACACCATATATTTT CASSVADGRATSGNTIYF
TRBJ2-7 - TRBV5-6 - TGTGCCAGCAGCTTGGTGGGTGGCGAGCAGTACTTC CASSLVGGEQYF
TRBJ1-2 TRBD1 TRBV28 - TGTGCCAGTTACCCGGGGGGACAGGCCTATGGCTACACCTTC CASYPGGQAYGYTF
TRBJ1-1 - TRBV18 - TGTGCCAGCTCACCAAGTGGAGGGCTGAACACTGAAGCTTTCTTT CASSPSGGLNTEAFF
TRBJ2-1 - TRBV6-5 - TGTGCCAGCACGCGGGACAACTCAAATGAGCAGTTCTTC CASTRDNSNEQFF
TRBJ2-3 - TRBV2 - TGTGCCAGCAGTCCCCGCAGAGGGGGGAGCACAGATACGCAGTATTTT CASSPRRGGSTDTQYF
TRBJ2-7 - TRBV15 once TGTGCCACCAGCAGAGACTCCCCCTACGAGCAGTACTTC CATSRDSPYEQYF
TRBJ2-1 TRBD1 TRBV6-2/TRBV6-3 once TGTGCCAGCAGTTATAAAGCCTGGGACAGAAGCTCCTACAATGAGCAGTTCTTC CASSYKAWDRSSYNEQFF
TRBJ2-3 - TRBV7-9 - TGTGCCAGCAGCTTGTCCAGTAGCACAGATACGCAGTATTTT CASSLSSSTDTQYF
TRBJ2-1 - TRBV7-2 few TGTGCCAGCAGACGACTAGCCTACAATGAGCAGTTCTTC CASRRLAYNEQFF
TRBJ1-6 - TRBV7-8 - TGTGCCAGCAGCTTAGTACCCGGGAGGGTACCAAATTCACCCCTCCACTTT CASSLVPGRVPNSPLHF
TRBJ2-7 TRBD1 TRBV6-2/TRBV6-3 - TGTGCCAGCAGTTATAACGAAGGGACAGGGAACGAGCAGTACTTC CASSYNEGTGNEQYF
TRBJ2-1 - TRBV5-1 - TGCGCCAGCAGCCACGGGCTTCAAGTCGGGAATGAGCAGTTCTTC CASSHGLQVGNEQFF